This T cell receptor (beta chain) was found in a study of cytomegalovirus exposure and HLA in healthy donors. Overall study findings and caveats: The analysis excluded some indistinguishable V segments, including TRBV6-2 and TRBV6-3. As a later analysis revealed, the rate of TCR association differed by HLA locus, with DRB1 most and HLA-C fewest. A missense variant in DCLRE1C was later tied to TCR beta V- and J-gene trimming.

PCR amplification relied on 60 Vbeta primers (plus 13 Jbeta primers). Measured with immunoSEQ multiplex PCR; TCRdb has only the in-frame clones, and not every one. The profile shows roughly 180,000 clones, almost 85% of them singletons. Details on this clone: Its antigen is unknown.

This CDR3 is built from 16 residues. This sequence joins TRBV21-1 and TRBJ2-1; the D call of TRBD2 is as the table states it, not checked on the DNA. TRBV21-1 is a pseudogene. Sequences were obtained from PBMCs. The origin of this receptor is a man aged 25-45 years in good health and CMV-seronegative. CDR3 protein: CASSKNWRVTYNEQFF. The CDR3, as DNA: TGTGCCAGCAGCAAGAACTGGCGGGTCACCTACAATGAGCAGTTCTTC.